The present entry profiles one T cell receptor beta chain with its context. Its antigen is as yet unknown. The data belong to a study of cytomegalovirus exposure and HLA in healthy donors. Study-level background: The study's early data release held 80 million to 95 million unique TCRs from HLA-typed donors.

Study-wide findings and caveats: A later analysis reportedly found fewer N-insertions in an Asian-associated ancestry cluster than the roughly 670-donor mean. Sequencing depth across donors, presence/absence analyses assumed, was roughly uniform. Testing in vitro showed three CMV-associated chains specific for CMV antigens.

The CDR3 is made up of 16 amino acids. V shed 2 bases, J shed 0 bases, and the junction held 3 bases outside the gene matches. Germline values: CDR1 SGDLS, CDR2 YYNGEE. The primer mix had 60 Vbeta and 13 Jbeta primers. TCRdb keeps only in-frame clones here, not all; method: immunoSEQ multiplex PCR. The sample includes approximately 100,000 clones, roughly 74% of them seen just once. The source is a woman in her thirties or forties in good health and CMV-seronegative. The rearrangement links TRBV9 to TRBJ2-2; TRBD1 agrees at 8 bases. Material for sequencing was PBMCs. The DNA of the CDR3 is TGTGCCAGCAGCGTCTCAGGGGGCACGAACACCGGGGAGCTGTTTTTT. Translating it yields CASSVSGGTNTGELFF.